This T cell receptor beta chain was retrieved from a study of response to subunit inactivated influenza vaccine. Study-level findings and limits: It was the authors' suggestion that each seasonal influenza vaccination recruits few new T cells.

Per germline, CDR1 LGHNA and CDR2 YSLEER. Trimming took 0 bases from V and 8 from J; bases not matched to a gene: 3. The CDR3 extends over 14 amino acids. In the case of this clonotype: As yet, its antigen is unknown.

TCRdb re-called the RT-PCR reads through MiXCR, storing one row per CDR3 protein. The table shows under 850,000 distinct CDR3 sequences, with about 18% occurring only once. This receptor was taken from a man in his fifties who received an inactivated influenza vaccine. The V gene is TRBV4-3, the J gene TRBJ2-4, with 8 bases lining up with TRBD2. The sample consisted of PBMCs from blood, taken around 5 days after vaccination. The CDR3 region has the DNA TGCGCCAGCAGCCAAGAGTTTAGCGGGGACATTCAGTACTTC. This translates into CASSQEFSGDIQYF.